This T cell receptor (beta chain) is drawn from a study of blood T cell repertoires in COVID-19. Profiled with immunoSEQ multiplex PCR; TCRdb holds only in-frame clones, not every one. Of some 170,000 clones listed, roughly 82% are singletons. This clone has a handful of counts. Each recovered donor of Cohort 3 presented with two negative PCRs, clearance, or symptom resolution. Germline lookup yields CDR1 SGHDT and CDR2 YYEEEE. V lost 0 bases to trimming and J lost 3 bases, with 13 bases between them. CDR3 length: 16 residues. Sample: PBMCs or T cells enriched from blood (not recorded which). The chain employs TRBV5-6 and TRBJ2-1; D perhaps matches TRBD2 (7 bases). This sequence was found in a man between 45 and 60 years old who had recovered from COVID-19. The CDR3 DNA is TGTGCCAGCAGCTTGGATGCGGGGGCCCTCTACAATGAGCAGTTCTTC. This translates into CASSLDAGALYNEQFF.